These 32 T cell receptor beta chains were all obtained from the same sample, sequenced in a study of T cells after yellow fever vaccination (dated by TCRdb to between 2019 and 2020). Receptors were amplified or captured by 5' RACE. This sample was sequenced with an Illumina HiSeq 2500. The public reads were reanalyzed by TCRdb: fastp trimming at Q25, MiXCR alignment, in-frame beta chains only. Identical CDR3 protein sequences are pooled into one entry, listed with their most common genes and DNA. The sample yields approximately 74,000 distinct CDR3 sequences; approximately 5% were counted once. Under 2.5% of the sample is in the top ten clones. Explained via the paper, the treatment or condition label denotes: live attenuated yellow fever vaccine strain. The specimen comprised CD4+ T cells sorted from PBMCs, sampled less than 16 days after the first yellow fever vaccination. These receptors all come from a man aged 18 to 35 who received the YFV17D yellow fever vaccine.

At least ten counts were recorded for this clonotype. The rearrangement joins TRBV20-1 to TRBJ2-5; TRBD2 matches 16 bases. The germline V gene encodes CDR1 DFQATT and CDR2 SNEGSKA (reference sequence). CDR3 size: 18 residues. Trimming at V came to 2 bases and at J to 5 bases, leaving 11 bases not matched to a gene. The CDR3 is CSARRRGTSGGALETQYF. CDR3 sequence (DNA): TGCAGTGCTAGACGACGCGGGACTAGCGGGGGGGCCTTGGAGACCCAGTACTTC.

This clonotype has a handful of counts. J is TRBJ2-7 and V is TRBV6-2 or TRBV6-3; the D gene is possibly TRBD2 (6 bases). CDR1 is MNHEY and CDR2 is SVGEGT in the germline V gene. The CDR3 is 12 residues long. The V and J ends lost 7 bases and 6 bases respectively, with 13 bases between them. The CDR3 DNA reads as TGTGCCAGCACGGCCGTGGGGGGCGAGCAGTACGTC. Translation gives CASTAVGGEQYV.

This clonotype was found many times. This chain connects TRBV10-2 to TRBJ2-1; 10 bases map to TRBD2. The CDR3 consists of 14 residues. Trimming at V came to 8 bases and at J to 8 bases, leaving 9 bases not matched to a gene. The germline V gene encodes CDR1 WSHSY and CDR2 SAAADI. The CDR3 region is CASQLGLAFDEQFF. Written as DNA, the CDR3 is TGCGCCAGCCAGTTGGGACTAGCGTTCGATGAGCAGTTCTTC.

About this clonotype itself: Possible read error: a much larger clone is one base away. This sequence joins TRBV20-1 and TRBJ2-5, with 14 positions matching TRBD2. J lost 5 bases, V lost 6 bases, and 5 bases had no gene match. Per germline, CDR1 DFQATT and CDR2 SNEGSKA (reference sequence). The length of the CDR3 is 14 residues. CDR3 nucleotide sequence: TGCAGTGCGCGACTAGCGGGGGGGCACGAGACCCAGTACTTC. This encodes CSARLAGGHETQYF.

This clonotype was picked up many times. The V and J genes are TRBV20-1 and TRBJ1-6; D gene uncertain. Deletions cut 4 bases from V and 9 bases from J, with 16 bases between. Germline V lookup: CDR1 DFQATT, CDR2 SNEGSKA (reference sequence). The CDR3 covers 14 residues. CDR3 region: CSATARAWGSPLHF. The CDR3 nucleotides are TGCAGTGCTACTGCGCGAGCTTGGGGTTCACCCCTCCACTTT.

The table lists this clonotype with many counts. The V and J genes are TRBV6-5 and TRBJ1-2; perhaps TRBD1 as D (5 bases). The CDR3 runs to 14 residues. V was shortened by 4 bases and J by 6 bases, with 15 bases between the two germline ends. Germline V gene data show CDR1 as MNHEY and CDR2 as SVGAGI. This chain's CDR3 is CASSSARTRDGYTF. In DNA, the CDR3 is TGTGCCAGCAGTTCGGCCCGGACACGCGATGGCTACACCTTC.

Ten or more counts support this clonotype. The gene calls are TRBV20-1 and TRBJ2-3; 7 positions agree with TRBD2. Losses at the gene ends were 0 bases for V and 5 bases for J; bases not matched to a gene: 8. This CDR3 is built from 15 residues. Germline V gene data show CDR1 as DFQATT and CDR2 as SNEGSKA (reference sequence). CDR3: CSARDPRGEGDTQYF. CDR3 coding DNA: TGCAGTGCTAGAGATCCCCGGGGGGAGGGAGATACGCAGTATTTT.

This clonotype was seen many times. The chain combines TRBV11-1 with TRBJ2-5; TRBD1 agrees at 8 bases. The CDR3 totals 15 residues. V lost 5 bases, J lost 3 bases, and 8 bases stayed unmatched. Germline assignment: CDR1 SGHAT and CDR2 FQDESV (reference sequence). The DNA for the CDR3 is TGTGCCAGCAGCCCTGGACAGGGCTCGGAAGAGACCCAGTACTTC. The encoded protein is CASSPGQGSEETQYF.

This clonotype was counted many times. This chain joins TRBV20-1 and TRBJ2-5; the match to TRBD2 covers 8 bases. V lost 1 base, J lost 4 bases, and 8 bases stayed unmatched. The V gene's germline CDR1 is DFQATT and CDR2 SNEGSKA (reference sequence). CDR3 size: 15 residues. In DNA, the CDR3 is TGCAGTGCTAGAGGGCCAGCGGGGGCGGGAGAGACCCAGTACTTC. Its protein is CSARGPAGAGETQYF.

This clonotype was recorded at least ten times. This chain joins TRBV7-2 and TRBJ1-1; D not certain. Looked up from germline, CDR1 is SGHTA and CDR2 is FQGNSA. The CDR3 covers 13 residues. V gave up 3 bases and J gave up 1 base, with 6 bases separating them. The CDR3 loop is CASSFGGNTEAFF. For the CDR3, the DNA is TGTGCCAGCAGCTTCGGCGGGAACACTGAAGCTTTCTTT. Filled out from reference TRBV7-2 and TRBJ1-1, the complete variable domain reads GAGVSQSPSNKVTEKGKDVELRCDPISGHTALYWYRQSLGQGLEFLIYFQGNSAPDKSGLPSDRFSAERTGGSVSTLTIQRTQQEDSAVYLCASSFGGNTEAFFGQGTRLTVV.

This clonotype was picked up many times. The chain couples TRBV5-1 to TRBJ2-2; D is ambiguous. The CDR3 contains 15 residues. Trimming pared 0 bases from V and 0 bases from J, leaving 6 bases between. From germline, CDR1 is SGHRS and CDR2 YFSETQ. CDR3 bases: TGCGCCAGCAGCTTGGAAGGGACGAACACCGGGGAGCTGTTTTTT. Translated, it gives CASSLEGTNTGELFF.

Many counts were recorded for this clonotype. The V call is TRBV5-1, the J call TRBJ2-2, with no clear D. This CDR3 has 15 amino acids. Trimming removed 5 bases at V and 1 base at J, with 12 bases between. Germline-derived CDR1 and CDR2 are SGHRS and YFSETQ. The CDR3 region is CASRSSPRNTGELFF. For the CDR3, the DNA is TGCGCCAGCAGGTCCAGCCCCCGGAACACCGGGGAGCTGTTTTTT.

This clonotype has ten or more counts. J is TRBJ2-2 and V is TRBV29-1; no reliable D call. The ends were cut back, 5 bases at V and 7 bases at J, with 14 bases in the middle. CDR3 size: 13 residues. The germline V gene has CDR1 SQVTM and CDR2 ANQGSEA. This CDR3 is CSVKYHTDGELFF. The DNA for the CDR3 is TGCAGCGTTAAATATCACACAGACGGGGAGCTGTTTTTT.

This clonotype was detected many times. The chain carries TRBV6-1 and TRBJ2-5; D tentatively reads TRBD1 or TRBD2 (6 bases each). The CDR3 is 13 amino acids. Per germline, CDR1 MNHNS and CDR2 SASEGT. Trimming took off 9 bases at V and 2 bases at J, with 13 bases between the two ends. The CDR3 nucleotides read TGTGCCAGTAATAAAGGGGGGCAAGAGACCCAGTACTTC. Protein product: CASNKGGQETQYF.

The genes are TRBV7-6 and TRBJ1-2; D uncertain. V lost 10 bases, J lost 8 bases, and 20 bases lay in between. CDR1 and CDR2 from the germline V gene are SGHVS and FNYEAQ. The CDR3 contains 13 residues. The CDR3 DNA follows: TGTGCCACCAGTCCGCAGGAGCTACGGGGCTACACCTTC. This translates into CATSPQELRGYTF.

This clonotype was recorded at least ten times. The CDR3 DNA is TGTGCCAGCAGTTACCGACAGGGGGCTCAAGGCTACACCTTC. Protein product: CASSYRQGAQGYTF. This rearrangement joins TRBV27 to TRBJ1-2; 10 bases fit TRBD1. The V gene end was trimmed by 4 bases and the J gene end by 8 bases; junction bases not matched to a gene: 7. The CDR3 sequence is 14 residues long. The V gene's germline CDR1 is MNHEY and CDR2 SMNVEV (reference sequence).

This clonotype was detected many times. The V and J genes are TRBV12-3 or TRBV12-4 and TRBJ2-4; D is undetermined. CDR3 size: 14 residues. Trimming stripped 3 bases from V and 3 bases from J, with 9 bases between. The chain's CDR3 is CASSLGSVKNIQYF. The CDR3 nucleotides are TGTGCCAGCAGTTTGGGTTCGGTCAAAAACATTCAGTACTTC.

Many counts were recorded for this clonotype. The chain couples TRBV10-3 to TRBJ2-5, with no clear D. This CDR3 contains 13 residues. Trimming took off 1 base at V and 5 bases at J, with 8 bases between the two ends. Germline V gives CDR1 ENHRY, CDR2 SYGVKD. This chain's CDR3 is CAISELKRETQYF. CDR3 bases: TGTGCCATCAGTGAGTTAAAAAGGGAGACCCAGTACTTC.

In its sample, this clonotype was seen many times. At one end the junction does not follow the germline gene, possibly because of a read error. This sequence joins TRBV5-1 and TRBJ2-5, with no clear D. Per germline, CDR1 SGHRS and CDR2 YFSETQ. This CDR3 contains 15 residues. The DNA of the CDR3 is TGCGCCAGCAGCTCAGTCTCGAGGACCCGAGAGCCCCAGTACTTC. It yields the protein CASSSVSRTREPQYF.

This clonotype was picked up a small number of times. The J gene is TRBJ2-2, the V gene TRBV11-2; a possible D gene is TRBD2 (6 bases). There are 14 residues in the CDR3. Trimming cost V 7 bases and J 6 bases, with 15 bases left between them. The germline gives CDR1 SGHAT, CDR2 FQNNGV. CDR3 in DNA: TGTGCCAGCAAGACTAGGCCGTTCGCCGGGGAGCTGTTTTTT. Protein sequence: CASKTRPFAGELFF.

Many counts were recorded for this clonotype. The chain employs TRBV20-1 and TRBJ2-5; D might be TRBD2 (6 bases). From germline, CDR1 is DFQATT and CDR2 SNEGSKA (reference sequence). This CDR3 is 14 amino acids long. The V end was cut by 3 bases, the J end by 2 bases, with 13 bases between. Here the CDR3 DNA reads TGCAGTGCTAGGGCGGTAGCGGATCAAGAGACCCAGTACTTC. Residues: CSARAVADQETQYF.

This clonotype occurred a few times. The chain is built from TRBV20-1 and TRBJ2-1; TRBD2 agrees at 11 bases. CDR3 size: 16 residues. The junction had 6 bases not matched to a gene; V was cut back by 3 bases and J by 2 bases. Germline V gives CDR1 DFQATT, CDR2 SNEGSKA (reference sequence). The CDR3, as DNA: TGCAGTGCTAGCAGAACTAGCGGGGGTGCCTACAATGAGCAGTTCTTC. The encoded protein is CSASRTSGGAYNEQFF.

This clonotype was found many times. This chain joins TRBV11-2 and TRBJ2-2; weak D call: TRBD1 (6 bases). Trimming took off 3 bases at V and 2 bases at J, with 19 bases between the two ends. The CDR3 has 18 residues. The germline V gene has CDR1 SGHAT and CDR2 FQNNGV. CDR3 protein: CASSFPGRGTPNTGELFF. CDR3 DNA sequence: TGTGCCAGCAGCTTTCCCGGTAGAGGGACACCCAACACCGGGGAGCTGTTTTTT.

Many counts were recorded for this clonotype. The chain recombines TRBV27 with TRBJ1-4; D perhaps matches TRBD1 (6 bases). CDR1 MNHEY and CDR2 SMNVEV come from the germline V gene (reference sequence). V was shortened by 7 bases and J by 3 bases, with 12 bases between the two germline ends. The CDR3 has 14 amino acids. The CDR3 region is CASTFQGPNEKLFF. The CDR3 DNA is TGTGCCAGCACATTCCAGGGGCCTAATGAAAAACTGTTTTTT. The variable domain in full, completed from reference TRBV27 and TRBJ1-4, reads EAQVTQNPRYLITVTGKKLTVTCSQNMNHEYMSWYRQDPGLGLRQIYYSMNVEVTDKGDVPEGYKVSRKEKRNFPLILESPSPNQTSLYFCASTFQGPNEKLFFGSGTQLSVL.

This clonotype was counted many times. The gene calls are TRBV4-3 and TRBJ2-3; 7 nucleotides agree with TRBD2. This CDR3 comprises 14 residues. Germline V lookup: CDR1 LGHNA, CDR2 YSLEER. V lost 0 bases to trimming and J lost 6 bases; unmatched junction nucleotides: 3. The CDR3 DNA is TGCGCCAGCAGCCAAGATGGGAGGGCGGATACGCAGTATTTT. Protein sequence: CASSQDGRADTQYF.

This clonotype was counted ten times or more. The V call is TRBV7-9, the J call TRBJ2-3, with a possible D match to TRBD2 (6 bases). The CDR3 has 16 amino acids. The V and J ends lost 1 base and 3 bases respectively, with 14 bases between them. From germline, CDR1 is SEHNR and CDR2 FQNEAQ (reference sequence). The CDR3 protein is CASSLVVGEETDTQYF. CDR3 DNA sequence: TGTGCCAGCAGCTTAGTCGTCGGGGAGGAGACAGATACGCAGTATTTT. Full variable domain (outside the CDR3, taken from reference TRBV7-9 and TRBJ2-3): DTGVSQNPRHKITKRGQNVTFRCDPISEHNRLYWYRQTLGQGPEFLTYFQNEAQLEKSRLLSDRFSAERPKGSFSTLEIQRTEQGDSAMYLCASSLVVGEETDTQYFGPGTRLTVL.

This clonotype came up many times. This CDR3 reads CASSSSAGGIGELFF. The CDR3 bases are TGCGCCAGCAGCTCCTCGGCAGGGGGCATCGGGGAGCTGTTTTTT. V usage is TRBV5-1 and J usage is TRBJ2-2, with TRBD1 identical over 8 bases. This CDR3 contains 15 residues. V was pared by 3 bases and J by 7 bases, with 8 bases of the junction left unmatched. The germline V gene encodes CDR1 SGHRS and CDR2 YFSETQ.

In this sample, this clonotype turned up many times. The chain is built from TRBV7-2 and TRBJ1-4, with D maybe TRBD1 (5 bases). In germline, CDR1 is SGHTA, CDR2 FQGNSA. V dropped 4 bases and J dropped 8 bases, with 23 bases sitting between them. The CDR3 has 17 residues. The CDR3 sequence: CASSSRGSGVVGEKLFF. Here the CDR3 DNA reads TGTGCCAGCAGCTCCCGTGGGTCGGGGGTTGTAGGGGAAAAACTGTTTTTT.

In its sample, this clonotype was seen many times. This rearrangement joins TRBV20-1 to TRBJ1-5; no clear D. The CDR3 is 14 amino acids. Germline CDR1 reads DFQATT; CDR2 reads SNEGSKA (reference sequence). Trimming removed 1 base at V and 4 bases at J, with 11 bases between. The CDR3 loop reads CSARGPAQNQPQHF. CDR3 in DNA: TGCAGTGCTAGAGGCCCAGCCCAGAATCAGCCCCAGCATTTT.

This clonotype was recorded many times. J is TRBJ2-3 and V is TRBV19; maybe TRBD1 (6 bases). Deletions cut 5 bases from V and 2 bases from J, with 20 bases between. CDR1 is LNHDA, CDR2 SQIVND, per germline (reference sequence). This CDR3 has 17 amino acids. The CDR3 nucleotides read TGTGCCAGTAGTGCCATACCGCAGGGGACCTACACAGATACGCAGTATTTT. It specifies CASSAIPQGTYTDTQYF. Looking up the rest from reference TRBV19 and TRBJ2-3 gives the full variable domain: DGGITQSPKYLFRKEGQNVTLSCEQNLNHDAMYWYRQDPGQGLRLIYYSQIVNDFQKGDIAEGYSVSREKKESFPLTVTSAQKNPTAFYLCASSAIPQGTYTDTQYFGPGTRLTVL.

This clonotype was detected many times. The CDR3 DNA reads as TGTGCCAGCAGTTTGGGCCTATGGGGCTACGAGCAGTACGTC. It encodes CASSLGLWGYEQYV. J is TRBJ2-7 and V is TRBV12-3 or TRBV12-4; no reliable D call. There are 14 residues in the CDR3. Trimming stripped 3 bases from V and 3 bases from J, with 12 bases between.

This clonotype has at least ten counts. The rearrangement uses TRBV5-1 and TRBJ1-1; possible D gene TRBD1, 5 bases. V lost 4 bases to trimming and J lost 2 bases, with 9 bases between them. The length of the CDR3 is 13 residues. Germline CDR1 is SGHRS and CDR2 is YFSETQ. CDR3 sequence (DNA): TGCGCCAGCAGCCCCCAGGGTAACACTGAAGCTTTCTTT. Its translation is CASSPQGNTEAFF. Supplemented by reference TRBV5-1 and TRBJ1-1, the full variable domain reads KAGVTQTPRYLIKTRGQQVTLSCSPISGHRSVSWYQQTPGQGLQFLFEYFSETQRNKGNFPGRFSGRQFSNSRSEMNVSTLELGDSALYLCASSPQGNTEAFFGQGTRLTVV.